This T cell receptor (beta chain) was retrieved from a study of blood T cell repertoires in COVID-19. Study information: Both acute and convalescent COVID-19 samples were obtained from the United States, Italy and Spain. T cells, B-cell-depleted T cells, or PBMCs supplied cDNA or gDNA.

In the study's own analysis: It was from reference gene primer amplification that nucleated cell counts were estimated. Sequencing used immunoSEQ multiplex PCR; TCRdb keeps in-frame clones, though not all of them. That table gives V, J and clone size, and the DNA gave D and trimming. The repertoire holds approximately 90,000 clones, approximately 79% seen once, with about 11% in the top ten. The sequence derives from a man between 70 and 80 years old with acute or convalescent COVID-19. Sample: peripheral blood.

The CDR3 loop reads CASSRTEANYGYTF. The CDR3 DNA follows: TGTGCCAGTAGTCGGACAGAAGCTAACTATGGCTACACCTTC. The genes are TRBV19 and TRBJ1-2; D perhaps matches TRBD1 (6 bases). The V end was cut by 5 bases, the J end by 0 bases, with 10 bases between. CDR1 and CDR2 from the germline V gene are LNHDA and SQIVND (reference sequence). CDR3 size: 14 residues.